The following is a T cell receptor (beta chain) sequence with its context. Its antigen remains unidentified. The CDR3 consists of 15 residues. Per the germline V gene, CDR1 is MNHEY and CDR2 is SVGAGI. V shed 8 bases, J shed 0 bases, and the junction held 10 bases outside the gene matches. Combining a sample-barcoded 5' primer with a J-beta primer mix, a second PCR ran for about 7 to 12 cycles. Each cDNA molecule was tagged by a template-switch adaptor that had 12 random nucleotides. Per sample, CDR3-containing paired-end reads numbered at least 3 million. TCRdb re-called the 5' RACE reads through MiXCR, storing one row per CDR3 protein. The data show 1.5 million to 2 million distinct CDR3 sequences, with roughly 43% seen just once and 20% to 25% held by the top ten. Isolation recovered at least 6.5 million PBMCs from every sample. These data are taken from a study of blood T cells in healthy people across ages.

Study-wide findings and caveats: Lack of knowledge of donor CMV status possibly confounded expanded clonotype changes.

The clonotype originates from a human donor in good health. Sequenced input: blood. The chain couples TRBV6-5 to TRBJ2-7, with TRBD2 matching over 7 bases. The CDR3, as DNA: TGTGCCAGCTCCCCAGCGGGGTTCAGCTCCTACGAGCAGTACTTC. It specifies CASSPAGFSSYEQYF.